The present entry profiles one TCR beta chain with its context. The data were taken from a study of beta chain features in type 1 diabetes. A single heparinised blood sample, averaging around 120 mL, was obtained per donor. Isolated RNA was reverse transcribed in full, so expressed TCRB transcripts were sequenced. Profiling relied on immunoSEQ multiplex PCR, and the TCRdb table lists in-frame clones only, not all of them. This repertoire shows 200,000 to 300,000 clones, 25% to 30% found once; its top ten account for around 4%. This receptor was taken from a man between 25 and 39 years old in good health. Sequences were obtained from central memory CD4+ T cells from blood.

The CDR3 region has the DNA TGCGCCAGCAGCTTGGCGGCAGGAGGCCCCTACGAGCAGTACTTC. Residues: CASSLAAGGPYEQYF. The chain employs TRBV5-1 and TRBJ2-5, with D tentatively TRBD2 (5 bases). The J call may be incorrect, as the DNA end agrees better with TRBJ2-7. Germline assignment: CDR1 SGHRS and CDR2 YFSETQ. This CDR3 region has 15 residues.